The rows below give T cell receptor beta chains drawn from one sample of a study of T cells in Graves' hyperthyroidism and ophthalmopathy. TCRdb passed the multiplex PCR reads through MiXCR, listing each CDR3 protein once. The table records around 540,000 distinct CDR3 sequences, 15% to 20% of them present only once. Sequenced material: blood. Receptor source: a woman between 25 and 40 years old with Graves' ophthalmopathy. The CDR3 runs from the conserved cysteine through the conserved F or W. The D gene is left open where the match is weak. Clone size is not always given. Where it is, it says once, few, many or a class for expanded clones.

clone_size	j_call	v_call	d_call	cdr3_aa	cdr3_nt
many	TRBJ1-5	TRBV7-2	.	CASTDVSNQPQHF	TGTGCCAGCACGGACGTTAGCAATCAGCCCCAGCATTTT
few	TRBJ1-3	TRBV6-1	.	CASSERGMGLLGLSSGNTIYF	TGTGCCAGCAGTGAAAGGGGCATGGGGCTACTGGGACTTAGCTCTGGAAACACCATATATTTT
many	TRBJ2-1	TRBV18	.	CASSPRYDTAHEQFF	TGTGCCAGCTCACCCAGATATGACACCGCCCATGAGCAGTTCTTC
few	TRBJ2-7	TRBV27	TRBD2	CASSLWASGAYEQYF	TGTGCCAGCAGTCTTTGGGCTAGCGGGGCCTACGAGCAGTACTTC
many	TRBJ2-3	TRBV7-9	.	CASSSPLTDTQYF	TGTGCCAGCAGCTCACCACTCACAGATACGCAGTATTTT
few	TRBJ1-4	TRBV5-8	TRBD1	CASALDRGTNEKLFF	TGTGCCAGCGCCCTCGACAGGGGCACTAATGAAAAACTGTTTTTT
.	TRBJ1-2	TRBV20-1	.	CSALPAANYGYTF	TGCAGTGCTCTCCCGGCCGCTAACTATGGCTACACCTTC
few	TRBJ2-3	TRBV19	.	CASSTMGSTDTQYF	TGTGCCAGTAGTACAATGGGGAGCACAGATACGCAGTATTTT
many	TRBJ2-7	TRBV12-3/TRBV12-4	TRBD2	CASSQFLAGVPYEQYF	TGTGCCAGCAGCCAATTCCTAGCGGGAGTTCCCTACGAGCAGTACTTC
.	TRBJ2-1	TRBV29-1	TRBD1	CSVGSPTGGSYNEQFF	TGCAGCGTTGGGTCTCCCACAGGGGGCTCCTACAATGAGCAGTTCTTC
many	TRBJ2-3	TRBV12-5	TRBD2	CASGLNKREGSTDTQYF	TGTGCTAGTGGTTTGAATAAGCGGGAGGGAAGCACAGATACGCAGTATTTT
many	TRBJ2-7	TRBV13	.	CASSLIGHSYEQYF	TGTGCCAGCAGCTTAATTGGTCACTCCTACGAGCAGTACTTC
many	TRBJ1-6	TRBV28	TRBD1	CASSPPPGDSIPGSPLHF	TGTGCCAGCAGTCCCCCCCCTGGGGACAGCATCCCGGGGTCACCCCTCCACTTT
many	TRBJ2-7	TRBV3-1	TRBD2	CASSQDLGGRNNEQYF	TGTGCCAGCAGCCAAGACTTAGGCGGGAGAAATAACGAGCAGTACTTC
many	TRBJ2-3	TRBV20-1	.	CSARSRSTDTQYF	TGCAGTGCTAGATCTAGGAGCACAGATACGCAGTATTTT
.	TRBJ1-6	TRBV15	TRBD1	CATSSPAGQGGSPLHF	TGTGCCACCAGCAGTCCCGCGGGACAGGGGGGTTCACCCCTCCACTTT